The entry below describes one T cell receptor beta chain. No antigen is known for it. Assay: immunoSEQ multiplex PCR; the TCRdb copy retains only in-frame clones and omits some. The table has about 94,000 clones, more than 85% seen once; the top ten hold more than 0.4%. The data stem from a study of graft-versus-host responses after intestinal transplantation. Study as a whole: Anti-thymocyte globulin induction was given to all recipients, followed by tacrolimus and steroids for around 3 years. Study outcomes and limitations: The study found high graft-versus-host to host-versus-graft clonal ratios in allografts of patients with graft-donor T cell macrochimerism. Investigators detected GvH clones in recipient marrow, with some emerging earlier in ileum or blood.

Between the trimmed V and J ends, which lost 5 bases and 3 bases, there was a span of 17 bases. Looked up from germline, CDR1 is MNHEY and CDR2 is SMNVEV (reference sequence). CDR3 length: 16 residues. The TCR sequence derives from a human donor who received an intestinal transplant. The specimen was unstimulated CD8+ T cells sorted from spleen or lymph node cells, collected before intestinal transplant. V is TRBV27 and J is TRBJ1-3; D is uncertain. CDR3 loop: CASSPPQRVSGNTIYF. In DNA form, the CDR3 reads TGTGCCAGCAGTCCCCCACAGAGAGTGAGTGGAAACACCATATATTTT.